This TCR beta chain stems from a study of blood T cell repertoires in COVID-19. The protocol was immunoSEQ multiplex PCR, while the TCRdb copy is restricted to in-frame clones and leaves out a portion. This table holds around 260,000 clones, around nine tenths found once. Sequencing input: peripheral blood. The sequence derives from a man between 40 and 49 years old who had recovered from COVID-19.

The CDR3 DNA is TGTGCCAGTAGTTACGATCGGGGGAGTGGAAACACCATATATTTT. Its protein product is CASSYDRGSGNTIYF. The genes are TRBV19 and TRBJ1-3; D might be TRBD1 (5 bases). Between the trimmed V and J ends, which lost 5 bases and 3 bases, there was a span of 14 bases. This CDR3 has 15 amino acids. The V gene's germline CDR1 is LNHDA and CDR2 SQIVND (reference sequence).